A selection of T cell receptor beta chains follows, all from one sample in a study of blood T cell repertoires in COVID-19. Repertoires were generated with immunoSEQ multiplex PCR, while TCRdb's copy carries only in-frame clones and drops some. The data contain 410,000 or so clones, 75% to 90% of them singletons. Sequencing used peripheral blood. Source of these receptors: a woman between 40 and 50 years old with COVID-19, enrolled during active disease. The CDR3 runs from the conserved cysteine through the conserved F or W. A D gene is named only where the DNA matches it firmly. Only some rows state a clone size, as once, few, many or a class for expanded clones.

v_gene	abundance	d_gene	j_gene	CDR3nt	CDR3aa
TRBV15	NA	NA	TRBJ2-5	TGTGCCACCAGCAGAGATGAAAGGGGCAGGGAGACCCAGTACTTC	CATSRDERGRETQYF
TRBV5-5	NA	NA	TRBJ1-2	TGTGCCAGCAGCTTGGGGGGGCCAGGCATATATGGCTACACCTTC	CASSLGGPGIYGYTF
TRBV6-2/TRBV6-3	NA	TRBD2	TRBJ2-1	TGTGCCAGCAGTTACCTCGGACTAGCAGGCAATGAGCAGTTCTTC	CASSYLGLAGNEQFF
TRBV27	NA	NA	TRBJ1-6	TGTGCCAGCAGTTTAAGGGGAGGTAATTCACCCCTCCACTTT	CASSLRGGNSPLHF
TRBV15	NA	TRBD2	TRBJ2-7	TGTGCCACCAGCCCCGGAGGAGACGGGAGGGCCAGGGAGCAGTACTTC	CATSPGGDGRAREQYF
TRBV6-5	NA	TRBD1	TRBJ1-5	TGTGCCAGCAGACCGACAGGGTTTGGTCAGCCCCAGCATTTT	CASRPTGFGQPQHF
TRBV5-1	NA	TRBD1	TRBJ1-1	TGCGCCAGCAGCCGTGGGACAGGGGGTCTGACGAACACTGAAGCTTTCTTT	CASSRGTGGLTNTEAFF
TRBV6-4	once	TRBD2	TRBJ2-1	TGTGCCAGCAGTGATAGGAGGACTAGCGGGAGAAATGAGCAGTTCTTC	CASSDRRTSGRNEQFF
TRBV7-8	few	NA	TRBJ1-2	TGTGCCAGCAGCTTAGGGACAGCCTATGGCTACACCTTC	CASSLGTAYGYTF
TRBV2	NA	NA	TRBJ1-5	TGTGCCAGCAGTACTTTTGGGGCGCAACAGCCCCAGCATTTT	CASSTFGAQQPQHF
TRBV5-5	NA	NA	TRBJ2-2	TGTGCCAGCAGCTTGGGGGACGGGGGGCGGACCGGGGAGCTGTTTTTT	CASSLGDGGRTGELFF
TRBV5-1	NA	NA	TRBJ2-5	TGCGCCAGCAGCTTGGGCGGGGTTCAAGAGACCCAGTACTTC	CASSLGGVQETQYF
TRBV13	NA	TRBD1	TRBJ2-2	TGTGCCAGCAGCTTGAGGGGGCGCGGGACCGGGGAGCTGTTTTTT	CASSLRGRGTGELFF
TRBV29-1	NA	NA	TRBJ2-7	TGCAGCGTCATCATAGCGGTCTCCTACGAGCAGTACTTC	CSVIIAVSYEQYF
TRBV7-3	NA	TRBD2	TRBJ2-3	TGTGCCAGCAGCGTGGGGGGAGGGACAGATACGCAGTATTTT	CASSVGGGTDTQYF
TRBV28	once	TRBD1	TRBJ2-7	TGTGCCAGCAGTGCAGGGGGCGCCTACGAGCAGTACTTC	CASSAGGAYEQYF
TRBV30	few	NA	TRBJ1-2	TGTGCCTGGAGTGTTTCGGATGGCTACACCTTC	CAWSVSDGYTF
TRBV5-1	NA	TRBD1	TRBJ1-2	TGCGCCAGCAGCCCCCGACAGGGAGGCCCGTATGGCTACACCTTC	CASSPRQGGPYGYTF
TRBV2	NA	NA	TRBJ1-2	TGTGCCAGCAGTGAAGTGACACTCTATGGCTACACCTTC	CASSEVTLYGYTF
TRBV27	NA	TRBD1	TRBJ1-1	TGTGCCAGCAGCTTACAGGGGGCTCTAACTGAAGCTTTCTTT	CASSLQGALTEAFF
TRBV5-1	NA	NA	TRBJ1-2	TGCGCCAGCAGTGGAGCTTTCGGGGGCTACACCTTC	CASSGAFGGYTF
TRBV5-1	NA	NA	TRBJ2-2	TGCGCCAGCAGCCCCCTAGCGTCGAACACCGGGGAGCTGTTTTTT	CASSPLASNTGELFF
TRBV28	NA	TRBD2	TRBJ2-7	TGTGCCAGCAGTTCCAACAGACTAGCGGCCTACGAGCAGTACTTC	CASSSNRLAAYEQYF
TRBV27	few	NA	TRBJ1-4	TGTGCCAGCAGTTTTATTGGAGTGGAAAAACTGTTTTTT	CASSFIGVEKLFF
TRBV10-3	NA	TRBD1	TRBJ1-1	TGTGCCAGGCGACAGGGGGCGAGCACTGAAGCTTTCTTT	CARRQGASTEAFF
TRBV7-2	few	NA	TRBJ1-2	TGTGCCAGCAGCTTCCCCAGAGGGTTGGGGGGCTACACCTTC	CASSFPRGLGGYTF
TRBV2	once	TRBD1	TRBJ2-1	TGTGCCAGCAGACGCGGACAGGGGGAGGGTGAGCAGTTCTTC	CASRRGQGEGEQFF
TRBV4-1	NA	TRBD2	TRBJ2-7	TGCGCCAGCAGCCAAGGTAGCGGGAGCTCCTACGAGCAGTACTTC	CASSQGSGSSYEQYF
TRBV14	NA	NA	TRBJ1-2	TGTGCCAGCAGCCGCGCCTCGACAGGCCCAAACTATGGCTACACCTTC	CASSRASTGPNYGYTF
TRBV7-2	NA	NA	TRBJ2-1	TGTGCCAGCAGCTTAGGACTAGTCGGGTACAATGAGCAGTTCTTC	CASSLGLVGYNEQFF